Listed here are 30 T cell receptor beta chains from one sample, sequenced in a study of T cell responses to AZD1222 COVID-19 vaccine. This table comes from immunoSEQ multiplex PCR, and its TCRdb copy is limited to in-frame clones, with some not included. The sample has 170,000 or so clones, 75% to 95% seen once. The sequenced sample was peripheral blood, obtained on day 0 of AZD1222 vaccination. Receptors were obtained from an adult in good health.

The J gene is TRBJ2-2, the V gene TRBV12-3 or TRBV12-4; D is unclear. This CDR3 is built from 12 residues. V gave up 3 bases and J gave up 6 bases, with 5 bases separating them. The CDR3 DNA follows: TGTGCCAGCAGTTTCGTACCCGGGGAGCTGTTTTTT. The encoded protein is CASSFVPGELFF.

This clone was seen a single time. V and J are TRBV4-3 and TRBJ2-2; D is unclear. The CDR3 has 13 amino acids. Germline V gives CDR1 LGHNA, CDR2 YSLEER. With 0 bases removed from V and 3 bases from J, the gap between germline ends came to 2 bases. CDR3 loop: CASSQDHTGELFF. In nucleotides, the CDR3 is TGCGCCAGCAGCCAAGATCACACCGGGGAGCTGTTTTTT.

The chain has TRBV9 and TRBJ2-1; 8 bases align to TRBD1. V was pared by 3 bases and J by 0 bases, with 8 bases of the junction left unmatched. The CDR3 runs 17 residues. In germline, CDR1 is SGDLS, CDR2 YYNGEE. Written as DNA, the CDR3 is TGTGCCAGCAGCGCCTGGACAGGGCCGAACTCCTACAATGAGCAGTTCTTC. This translates into CASSAWTGPNSYNEQFF.

The chain carries TRBV4-3 and TRBJ1-1, with D perhaps TRBD1 (5 bases). This CDR3 comprises 17 residues. Trimming removed 4 bases from V and 1 base from J, with 19 bases in between. The germline CDR1 and CDR2 sequences are LGHNA and YSLEER. CDR3 DNA sequence: TGCGCCAGCAGCCCTTCAAGGGGAGGGCGAGGGAACACTGAAGCTTTCTTT. Its protein is CASSPSRGGRGNTEAFF.

The chain's CDR3 is CASSVGVASSYEQYF. CDR3 DNA: TGTGCCAGCAGCGTAGGGGTAGCGTCCTCCTACGAGCAGTACTTC. The gene calls are TRBV9 and TRBJ2-7; TRBD2 is a possible D gene (5 bases). CDR1 is SGDLS, CDR2 YYNGEE, per germline. Trimming took 0 bases from V and 0 from J, leaving 10 bases between them. This CDR3 has 15 residues.

This chain connects TRBV12-3 or TRBV12-4 to TRBJ1-3; D is unresolved. CDR3 size: 13 residues. The V end was cut by 5 bases, the J end by 7 bases, with 12 bases between. The CDR3 DNA reads TGTGCCAGCAGTCCCGCCGTTGGGAACACCATATATTTT. This gives the protein CASSPAVGNTIYF.

CDR3 DNA: TGTGCCAGTAGTATAGGGGACAGGGGGAACTATGGCTACACCTTC. Encoded protein: CASSIGDRGNYGYTF. The V call is TRBV19, the J call TRBJ1-2; the match to TRBD1 covers 11 bases. V dropped 1 base and J dropped 2; count of bases not matched to a gene: 0. Per the germline V gene, CDR1 is LNHDA and CDR2 is SQIVND (reference sequence). The CDR3 is 15 residues long.

The J gene is TRBJ2-1, the V gene TRBV7-2; TRBD1 agrees at 8 bases. CDR3 size: 15 residues. Germline lookup yields CDR1 SGHTA and CDR2 FQGNSA. Germline trimming cut 5 bases from V and 2 bases from J; bases unmatched to any gene: 5. The CDR3 reads CASSLDRGPYNEQFF. The CDR3 region has the DNA TGTGCCAGCAGCCTAGACAGGGGCCCCTACAATGAGCAGTTCTTC. Together with reference TRBV7-2 and TRBJ2-1, the CDR3 gives the full variable domain: GAGVSQSPSNKVTEKGKDVELRCDPISGHTALYWYRQSLGQGLEFLIYFQGNSAPDKSGLPSDRFSAERTGGSVSTLTIQRTQQEDSAVYLCASSLDRGPYNEQFFGPGTRLTVL.

V gene TRBV5-4 combines with J gene TRBJ2-3, with 8 bases that match TRBD1. This CDR3 spans 16 amino acids. After removal of 2 bases from V and 2 bases from J, the junction contained 7 bases not matched to a gene. Germline CDR1 and CDR2: SGHNT and YYREEE (reference sequence). The CDR3 nucleotides read TGTGCCAGCAGCTTATCTCGGACAGGGAACACAGATACGCAGTATTTT. The encoded protein is CASSLSRTGNTDTQYF.

V gene TRBV6-6 combines with J gene TRBJ2-7; D is perhaps TRBD2 (5 bases). CDR3 length: 15 residues. The V gene's germline CDR1 is MNHNY and CDR2 SVGAGI (reference sequence). Between the trimmed V and J ends, which lost 6 bases and 2 bases, there was a span of 17 bases. CDR3 loop: CASRPPGITPYEQYF. DNA for the CDR3: TGTGCCAGCAGGCCGCCGGGAATAACCCCCTACGAGCAGTACTTC.

This sequence joins TRBV7-8 and TRBJ2-1, with D hard to call. The CDR3 is 15 residues long. Germline-derived CDR1 and CDR2 are SGHVS and FQNEAQ. V gave up 4 bases and J gave up 5 bases, with 15 bases separating them. The CDR3 nucleotides are TGTGCCAGCAGCTACACTCGGACCGGAAACAATGAGCAGTTCTTC. Protein sequence: CASSYTRTGNNEQFF.

The rearrangement uses TRBV6-5 and TRBJ2-1, with 7 positions matching TRBD2. V was clipped by 7 bases and J by 5 bases; unmatched bases: 8. CDR3 length equals 14 residues. The germline CDR1 and CDR2 sequences are MNHEY and SVGAGI. CDR3 region: CASIWVAGDNEQFF. The CDR3 DNA reads as TGTGCCAGCATATGGGTGGCGGGGGACAATGAGCAGTTCTTC.

The chain couples TRBV10-3 to TRBJ2-3; maybe TRBD1 (6 bases). The length of the CDR3 is 16 residues. Trimming took off 3 bases at V and 5 bases at J, with 18 bases between the two ends. Germline V gene data show CDR1 as ENHRY and CDR2 as SYGVKD. The CDR3 sequence is CAISDRGRQGGDTQYF. CDR3 DNA: TGTGCCATCAGTGACCGAGGCCGACAAGGGGGAGATACGCAGTATTTT.

In this sample, this clone turned up many times. The CDR3 DNA reads TGTGCCAGCATCGAGGGGGCTCGTTACTATGGCTACACCTTC. It is translated as CASIEGARYYGYTF. The chain has TRBV6-5 and TRBJ1-2; 7 bases line up with TRBD1. The ends lost 7 bases at V and 3 bases at J; junction bases unmatched: 8. This CDR3 spans 14 amino acids. CDR1 MNHEY and CDR2 SVGAGI come from the germline V gene.

This chain connects TRBV5-8 to TRBJ2-2; D may match TRBD1 or TRBD2 (5 bases each). Per germline, CDR1 SGHTS and CDR2 YDEGEE. The V end was cut by 4 bases, the J end by 4 bases, with 14 bases between. The CDR3 has 15 residues. Written as DNA, the CDR3 is TGTGCCAGCAGCCCCCCCGCAGGGACCACCGGGGAGCTGTTTTTT. Its translation is CASSPPAGTTGELFF.

The V gene is TRBV29-1, the J gene TRBJ2-1; 7 bases are a match to TRBD1. V shed 4 bases, J shed 0 bases, and the junction held 3 bases outside the gene matches. The CDR3 length is 14 residues. CDR1 and CDR2 (germline): SQVTM, ANQGSEA. The CDR3 spells CSVGAGGSYNEQFF. The CDR3 region has the DNA TGCAGCGTTGGGGCAGGGGGCTCCTACAATGAGCAGTTCTTC.

The V gene is TRBV10-3, the J gene TRBJ1-4; D is uncertain. The CDR3 extends over 12 amino acids. Germline V gene data show CDR1 as ENHRY and CDR2 as SYGVKD. V shed 6 bases and J shed 6 bases, with 8 bases lying between them. Written as DNA, the CDR3 is TGTGCCATCAGCGGGAATCATGAAAAACTGTTTTTT. Amino acid sequence: CAISGNHEKLFF.

CDR3 sequence (DNA): TGCAGCGTTGCGCCTAACGATTACGAGCAGTACTTC. The encoded protein is CSVAPNDYEQYF. This sequence joins TRBV29-1 and TRBJ2-7, with D unresolved. V lost 4 bases to trimming and J lost 4 bases, with 11 bases between them. The CDR3 has 12 residues. Germline CDR1 SQVTM, CDR2 ANQGSEA.

J is TRBJ1-2 and V is TRBV15, with D hard to call. V was pared by 0 bases and J by 7 bases, with 9 bases between. This CDR3 has 13 residues. Looked up from germline, CDR1 is LNHNV and CDR2 is YYDKDF (reference sequence). The CDR3: CATSRDNVGGYTF. The CDR3 DNA reads TGTGCCACCAGCAGAGATAACGTGGGTGGCTACACCTTC.

The chain joins TRBV19 to TRBJ1-2; 7 bases agree with TRBD1. The ends lost 4 bases at V and 4 bases at J; junction bases unmatched: 6. The germline V gene has CDR1 LNHDA and CDR2 SQIVND (reference sequence). The CDR3 totals 14 residues. The CDR3 loop reads CASSKTGNGYGYTF. CDR3 nucleotide sequence: TGTGCCAGTAGTAAGACAGGGAACGGCTATGGCTACACCTTC.

The chain has TRBV5-6 and TRBJ1-5, with a weak D call TRBD1 (5 bases). The CDR3 totals 14 residues. V was trimmed by 2 bases and J by 2 bases, leaving 8 bases between them. Germline-derived CDR1 and CDR2 are SGHDT and YYEEEE. The CDR3 spells CASSLGAGNQPQHF. In DNA form, the CDR3 reads TGTGCCAGCAGCTTAGGGGCGGGCAATCAGCCCCAGCATTTT.

This clone came up once. The chain couples TRBV11-2 to TRBJ2-7, with no clear D. This CDR3 region has 16 residues. CDR1 is SGHAT, CDR2 FQNNGV, per germline. V shed 3 bases and J shed 3 bases, with 18 bases lying between them. CDR3 sequence reads: CASSLIIPFPLYEQYF. The CDR3 nucleotides read TGTGCCAGCAGCTTGATAATCCCTTTCCCCCTCTACGAGCAGTACTTC.

This clone turned up a few times. This CDR3 is also generated by other DNA sequences in the sample. The chain recombines TRBV4-3 with TRBJ2-7; a weak D match, TRBD1 (6 bases). This CDR3 spans 16 amino acids. Germline V gene lookup returns CDR1 LGHNA and CDR2 YSLEER. V was cut by 1 base and J by 2 bases, with 15 bases left in between. CDR3 loop: CASSQVGGQGPYEQYF. The CDR3 nucleotides read TGCGCCAGCAGCCAAGTGGGCGGGCAGGGGCCCTACGAGCAGTACTTC.

The V and J genes are TRBV7-3 and TRBJ2-5; D might be TRBD2 (7 bases). Trimming shortened V by 5 bases and J by 1 base, and 14 bases separated the two germline ends. Germline V gene lookup returns CDR1 SGHTA and CDR2 FQGTGA. The length of the CDR3 is 15 residues. The CDR3 loop reads CASSLSGGLQETQYF. CDR3 sequence (DNA): TGTGCCAGCAGCCTATCGGGGGGCCTCCAAGAGACCCAGTACTTC.

This clone was observed a handful of times. The chain recombines TRBV5-8 with TRBJ2-2; 7 bases fit TRBD1. The germline V gene encodes CDR1 SGHTS and CDR2 YDEGEE. The junction had 5 bases not matched to a gene; V was cut back by 4 bases and J by 8 bases. This CDR3 region has 13 residues. CDR3 in amino acids: CASSDRVAGELFF. CDR3 coding DNA: TGTGCCAGCAGCGACAGGGTAGCTGGGGAGCTGTTTTTT.

J is TRBJ1-2 and V is TRBV5-1, with TRBD1 identical over 8 bases. V was clipped by 4 bases and J by 5 bases; unmatched bases: 7. This CDR3 contains 14 residues. The germline gives CDR1 SGHRS, CDR2 YFSETQ. This chain's CDR3 is CASSPGQADYGYTF. As DNA, the CDR3 is TGCGCCAGCAGCCCGGGACAGGCAGATTATGGCTACACCTTC.

The rearrangement links TRBV5-5 to TRBJ2-2, with no clear D. Trimming removed 4 bases at V and 6 bases at J, with 16 bases between. The CDR3 is made up of 15 amino acids. Germline CDR1 and CDR2: SGHKS and YYEKEE (reference sequence). CDR3 nucleotides: TGTGCCAGCAGCCTCCCCCCACACGCGGCCGGGGAGCTGTTTTTT. Translating gives CASSLPPHAAGELFF.

The gene calls are TRBV15 and TRBJ2-3; D unclear. CDR1 and CDR2 from the germline V gene are LNHNV and YYDKDF (reference sequence). V lost 3 bases to trimming and J lost 2 bases, with 15 bases between them. The CDR3 has 16 residues. The CDR3 nucleotides are TGTGCCACCAGCAGCCTAACCGAGCCCAACACAGATACGCAGTATTTT. The encoded protein is CATSSLTEPNTDTQYF.

The V gene is TRBV3-1 (or the pseudogene TRBV3-2), the J gene TRBJ2-7, with 13 bases fitting TRBD2. The CDR3 sequence is 15 residues long. CDR1 is LGHDT, CDR2 YNNKEL, per germline (reference sequence). J lost 7 bases, V lost 6 bases, and 9 bases had no gene match. The CDR3, as DNA: TGTGCCAGCAGACCCACTAGCGGGGGGGCGTCAGAGCAGTACTTC. Protein sequence: CASRPTSGGASEQYF.

The chain is built from TRBV5-8 and TRBJ1-2, with TRBD1 identical over 9 bases. The CDR3 is made up of 18 amino acids. Germline CDR1 is SGHTS and CDR2 is YDEGEE. Trimming took 8 bases from V and 1 from J; bases not matched to a gene: 18. The CDR3 is CASYVQGAPISYNYGYTF. The CDR3 DNA reads TGTGCCAGTTACGTACAGGGGGCACCCATATCCTATAACTATGGCTACACCTTC.